This passage covers 11 T cell receptor beta chains from one sample sequenced in a study of T cell responses to AZD1222 COVID-19 vaccine. The method was immunoSEQ multiplex PCR; TCRdb's version includes in-frame clones alone and lacks a portion of them. The sample yields 95,000 to 100,000 clones, about 92% seen once. Sequences were derived from peripheral blood, sampled on day 0 of AZD1222 vaccination. Receptors originate from an adult in good health.

This clone was seen once. The chain joins TRBV5-4 to TRBJ2-1, with TRBD2 matching 10 bases. Germline V gene sequence: CDR1 SGHNT, CDR2 YYREEE (reference sequence). This CDR3 is 15 amino acids long. V lost 1 base, J lost 7 bases, and 5 bases stayed unmatched. CDR3 coding DNA: TGTGCCAGCAGCTTGTTCGGACTAGCGGAAAATGAGCAGTTCTTC. Translated, it gives CASSLFGLAENEQFF.

The V call is TRBV7-9, the J call TRBJ1-2, with 9 bases lining up with TRBD1. The CDR3 has 14 residues. Germline V gene sequence: CDR1 SEHNR, CDR2 FQNEAQ (reference sequence). V trimming: 5 bases; J trimming: 4 bases; junction bases outside the gene matches: 5. The CDR3 DNA is TGTGCCAGCAGCCAAGAGACAGGGGGCTATGGCTACACCTTC. Its translation is CASSQETGGYGYTF.

The chain employs TRBV6-5 and TRBJ2-3, with TRBD2 identical over 12 bases. Germline CDR1 MNHEY, CDR2 SVGAGI. CDR3 length: 15 amino acids. The V segment lost 6 bases and the J segment 3 bases; nucleotides outside the gene matches: 4. The CDR3 nucleotides read TGTGCCAGCAGGACTAGCGGGGGCCGGACAGATACGCAGTATTTT. Amino acid sequence: CASRTSGGRTDTQYF.

This chain joins TRBV27 and TRBJ2-7; 9 bases are shared with TRBD2. Germline CDR1 MNHEY, CDR2 SMNVEV (reference sequence). The CDR3 covers 15 residues. The V segment lost 3 bases and the J segment 7 bases; nucleotides outside the gene matches: 10. The DNA of the CDR3 is TGTGCCAGCAGTTTTAGCGGGGGCCGTCCTGGTGAGCAGTACTTC. This codes for CASSFSGGRPGEQYF.

The chain uses TRBV28 and TRBJ2-3; 12 nucleotides line up with TRBD2. In germline, CDR1 is MDHEN, CDR2 SYDVKM. This CDR3 is built from 16 residues. The V and J ends lost 9 bases and 6 bases, in that order; junction bases with no gene match: 13. This CDR3 is CASSRGLAGPGDTQYF. The CDR3 nucleotides read TGTGCCAGTAGCCGCGGACTAGCGGGGCCCGGGGATACGCAGTATTTT.

The gene calls are TRBV5-6 and TRBJ2-1, with 10 bases aligning to TRBD2. The CDR3 loop spans 13 amino acids. CDR1 and CDR2 from the germline V gene are SGHDT and YYEEEE. The V segment lost 3 bases and the J segment 6 bases; nucleotides outside the gene matches: 0. Here the CDR3 reads CASSWTSGNEQFF. DNA for the CDR3: TGTGCCAGCAGCTGGACTAGCGGCAATGAGCAGTTCTTC. Drawing the rest from reference TRBV5-6 and TRBJ2-1, the complete variable domain is DAGVTQSPTHLIKTRGQQVTLRCSPKSGHDTVSWYQQALGQGPQFIFQYYEEEERQRGNFPDRFSGHQFPNYSSELNVNALLLGDSALYLCASSWTSGNEQFFGPGTRLTVL.

The gene calls are TRBV18 and TRBJ1-1, with D unclear. The CDR3 runs 15 residues. V lost 1 base, J lost 1 base, and 10 bases lay in between. The germline CDR1 and CDR2 sequences are KGHSH and LQKENI. Written as DNA, the CDR3 is TGTGCCAGCTCACCACTGGCAGGCGCGAACACTGAAGCTTTCTTT. As protein: CASSPLAGANTEAFF.

V and J are TRBV19 and TRBJ1-3; D is unresolved. V gave up 3 bases and J gave up 4 bases, with 13 bases separating them. The germline CDR1 and CDR2 sequences are LNHDA and SQIVND (reference sequence). The CDR3 has 15 amino acids. Here the CDR3 DNA reads TGTGCCAGTAGTATTGCCCCAGGACCAGGAAACACCATATATTTT. Protein: CASSIAPGPGNTIYF. The full variable domain, its missing parts supplied by reference TRBV19 and TRBJ1-3, is DGGITQSPKYLFRKEGQNVTLSCEQNLNHDAMYWYRQDPGQGLRLIYYSQIVNDFQKGDIAEGYSVSREKKESFPLTVTSAQKNPTAFYLCASSIAPGPGNTIYFGEGSWLTVV.

The CDR3 DNA is TGTGCCAGCAGTTTAAGAATGTCAGTTAGCAATCAGCCCCAGCATTTT. This codes for CASSLRMSVSNQPQHF. The gene calls are TRBV28 and TRBJ1-5; no clear D. This CDR3 contains 16 residues. With 2 bases removed from V and 0 bases from J, the gap between germline ends came to 11 bases. Germline V lookup: CDR1 MDHEN, CDR2 SYDVKM.

The chain has TRBV19 and TRBJ2-2, with D possibly matching TRBD1 (6 bases). The CDR3 sequence is 14 residues long. V lost 5 bases and J 7 bases, leaving 14 bases between the germline ends. In germline, CDR1 is LNHDA, CDR2 SQIVND (reference sequence). CDR3 residues: CASSYDRLVGELFF. The CDR3 nucleotides read TGTGCCAGTAGTTACGACAGGTTGGTCGGGGAGCTGTTTTTT.

This sequence joins TRBV18 and TRBJ2-5; TRBD2 matches at 9 bases. Trimming cost V 3 bases and J 1 base; bases outside gene matches: 9. The CDR3 consists of 17 residues. Germline loops: CDR1 KGHSH, CDR2 LQKENI. In DNA form, the CDR3 reads TGTGCCAGCTCACCGGGGGGACTAGCTTTCCCCCAAGAGACCCAGTACTTC. It translates to CASSPGGLAFPQETQYF.